This is a list of T cell receptor beta chains from one sample in a study of identical twins. One entry per CDR3 protein results from TCRdb running MiXCR on the 5' RACE reads. Here the sample spans 540,000 or so distinct CDR3 sequences, approximately 20% being singletons. The same data also went into a second study, on yellow fever vaccine responses in identical twins.

Sequenced material: CD4+ T cells sorted from blood. These receptors all stem from a woman in her late teens or twenties in good health. Each CDR3 is given with its conserved first and last residue.

TRBV10-3 CAISERPDDTQYF
TRBV12-3/TRBV12-4 CASSRPGTGYRNTIYF
TRBV7-3 CASSLKQGSEAFF
TRBV20-1 CSAQGGLANQETQYF
TRBV27 CASSQQGYSSPLHF
TRBV29-1 CSPQTIRGGGEQFF
TRBV7-9 CASSLVSWDEQFF
TRBV19 CASSKTGAPEAFF
TRBV2 CASKNVGTDFYNEQFF
TRBV5-1 CASSAQLAGKEQFF
TRBV5-1 CASSLHYGVVGGRNNEQFF
TRBV29-1 CSVSGRGNNEQFF
TRBV4-2 CASSPASSVQETQYF
TRBV4-1 CASSRPRGGPNNEQFF
TRBV10-3 CAIRDRVSYNEQFF
TRBV6-4 CASSGQPDTEAFF
TRBV20-1 CSARLGETQYF
TRBV12-3/TRBV12-4 CASSFGGLGNTIYF
TRBV7-2 CASSASDGSRTPLHF
TRBV20-1 CSARDRTGGLDTQYF
TRBV29-1 CSVGTSGFTYEQYF
TRBV3-1 CASSQMAGNYEQYF
TRBV4-2 CASSQFRGLTDTQYF
TRBV18 CASSHPRTVASYTF
TRBV20-1 CSAKDRAHTSYNEQFF
TRBV5-1 CASSRKLTDTRLNVEKLFF
TRBV11-1 CASSPAPGLAGYSYNEQFF
TRBV5-1 CASSLDMDGYYNSPLHF
TRBV18 CASSPATGNTEAFF
TRBV7-8 CASFERRQTQYF
TRBV5-1 CASSLSGTFTSDTQYF
TRBV7-8 CASSLALGLAGALYQETQYF
TRBV5-1 CASHWTSTGYEQFF
TRBV2 CASSAGQGLGNQPQHF
TRBV7-9 CASSLVQGPDTQYF
TRBV20-1 CSARGIHEDNEQFF
TRBV20-1 CRARDLGQGKVSGANVLTF